This TCR beta chain was obtained from a study of T-cell memory formation after mild COVID-19. At the level of the study: Largely, TCR clusters stayed within a single donor.

Of note for this clonotype: The antigen is not known.

Germline-derived CDR1 and CDR2 are SGDLS and YYNGEE. CDR3 length: 14 amino acids. After removal of 3 bases from V and 7 bases from J, the junction contained 6 bases not matched to a gene. Regarding the study as a whole: SARS-CoV-2 specificity was not confirmed for second-wave clones peaking on day 37. Contracting CD8+ clones were enriched in EMRA, CD4+ mainly in CM and EM.

TCRdb re-derived calls from the 5' RACE reads in MiXCR, one entry per CDR3 protein. Here the sample spans approximately 290,000 distinct CDR3 sequences, 15% to 20% being singletons. The sample consisted of PBMCs or a T cell subset sorted from them (not recorded which). The chain is built from TRBV9 and TRBJ1-1; 10 positions agree with TRBD1. The receptor comes from a man between 18 and 35 years old who had mild COVID-19 (a few samples of this study predate the infection). Cell type and time point are not known. CDR3 loop: CASSAGTGVDEAFF. CDR3 sequence (DNA): TGTGCCAGCAGCGCCGGGACAGGGGTGGATGAAGCTTTCTTT.